This T cell receptor (beta chain) is drawn from a study of identical twins. From the 5' RACE reads, TCRdb called clonotypes with MiXCR, one entry per CDR3 protein. The repertoire holds around 140,000 distinct CDR3 sequences, with roughly 3.2% as singletons. Germline CDR1 is SGHRS and CDR2 is YFSETQ. Trimming took off 1 base at V and 4 bases at J, with 14 bases between the two ends. The CDR3 spans 15 residues. The clonotype originates from a man younger than 35 in good health. The source material was memory T cells sorted from blood. This rearrangement joins TRBV5-1 to TRBJ2-5; no definite D call. The CDR3 DNA is TGCGCCAGCAGCTTGTCCGGTCCAAACCGAGAGACCCAGTACTTC. Protein sequence: CASSLSGPNRETQYF.